The clone carrying this T cell receptor beta chain has only a few counts. This record comes from a study of T-cell reconstitution after alpha-beta-depleted transplantation in children. It was with unique molecular identifiers that the TCRbeta library was prepared. TCRdb passed the PCR reads through MiXCR, listing each CDR3 protein once. Among roughly 400,000 distinct CDR3 sequences listed, just over 20% were seen once. The material sequenced was PBMCs from the stem cell graft donor, taken from the stem cell graft. This clonotype was sampled from a human donor who donated a stem cell graft to a child with acute myeloid leukemia.

DNA for the CDR3: TGTGCCAGCAGTTACTCAGGGGCAGGACGAACTAACTATGGCTACACCTTC. Protein sequence: CASSYSGAGRTNYGYTF. The chain uses TRBV6-5 and TRBJ1-2; a weak D match, TRBD1 (5 bases). V was clipped by 0 bases and J by 0 bases, with 14 bases between them. Germline CDR1 reads MNHEY; CDR2 reads SVGAGI. The CDR3 spans 17 residues.